The 15 T cell receptor beta chains presented below share a single source sample, sequenced in a study of OX40 agonist ivuxolimab in advanced cancers. Sequencing was performed with immunoSEQ multiplex PCR; in TCRdb, only in-frame clones are kept and a portion is missing. This sample carries tens of thousands of clones, roughly 80% of them seen once, and the ten largest clones take roughly 4.9%. The specimen was CD4+ or CD8+ T cells sorted from blood, collected in a trial of the OX40 agonist ivuxolimab. Receptors were obtained from an adult with an advanced solid tumor such as melanoma, head and neck, liver or kidney cancer.

This clone was found a few times. This chain uses TRBV28 with TRBJ1-5, with D uncertain. Per the germline V gene, CDR1 is MDHEN and CDR2 is SYDVKM. V lost 8 bases and J lost 7, with 21 bases in between. This CDR3 has 15 residues. CDR3 DNA: TGTGCCAGCCTCCCGAACCCCGGGAGGAGGCAGCCCCAGCATTTT. It codes for CASLPNPGRRQPQHF.

This chain uses TRBV4-3 with TRBJ1-1, with D unclear. Germline loops: CDR1 LGHNA, CDR2 YSLEER. Trimming pared 5 bases from V and 6 bases from J, leaving 13 bases between. The CDR3 is 13 amino acids. CDR3 DNA: TGCGCCAGCAGCTCCCTAGGTGGGGCTGAAGCTTTCTTT. It encodes CASSSLGGAEAFF.

V usage is TRBV27 and J usage is TRBJ1-5; a weak D match, TRBD1 (5 bases). V lost 1 base and J lost 1, with 8 bases in between. The germline V gene encodes CDR1 MNHEY and CDR2 SMNVEV (reference sequence). The CDR3 sequence is 15 residues long. Written as DNA, the CDR3 is TGTGCCAGCAGTTTATTCCCAGGGAGCAATCAGCCCCAGCATTTT. Its translation is CASSLFPGSNQPQHF.

The chain has TRBV19 and TRBJ2-3; tentatively, D is TRBD1 (6 bases). The germline V gene has CDR1 LNHDA and CDR2 SQIVND (reference sequence). The ends were cut back, 2 bases at V and 4 bases at J, with 16 bases in the middle. CDR3 length equals 16 residues. CDR3 nucleotide sequence: TGTGCCAGTAGTATACAGGGGAATAGGATGGCAGATACGCAGTATTTT. Encoded protein: CASSIQGNRMADTQYF.

The chain recombines TRBV21-1 with TRBJ2-7; the table assigns TRBD2, which was not confirmed against the DNA. TRBV21-1 has pseudogene status. This CDR3 region has 15 residues. The CDR3 DNA follows: TGTGCCAGCAGCCTCGTACTAGGGCACTCCTACGAGCAGTACTTC. Amino acids: CASSLVLGHSYEQYF.

A single count supports this clone. V and J are TRBV5-4 and TRBJ2-6; 10 bases agree with TRBD1. The trim removed 2 bases at V and 2 bases at J, leaving 1 base unmatched. Germline CDR1 and CDR2: SGHNT and YYREEE (reference sequence). The CDR3 runs 16 residues. CDR3 residues: CASSFGQGAGANVLTF. For the CDR3, the DNA is TGTGCCAGCAGCTTTGGACAGGGGGCTGGGGCCAACGTCCTGACTTTC. Complete variable domain (other parts from reference TRBV5-4 and TRBJ2-6): ETGVTQSPTHLIKTRGQQVTLRCSSQSGHNTVSWYQQALGQGPQFIFQYYREEENGRGNFPPRFSGLQFPNYSSELNVNALELDDSALYLCASSFGQGAGANVLTFGAGSRLTVL.

This clone was counted only a few times. The chain uses TRBV6-6 and TRBJ2-7, with D perhaps TRBD1 (6 bases). The CDR3 has 14 amino acids. Trimming removed 7 bases from V and 3 bases from J, with 16 bases in between. The germline V gene encodes CDR1 MNHNY and CDR2 SVGAGI (reference sequence). The CDR3 here is CASNRQANLYEQYF. CDR3 nucleotide sequence: TGTGCCAGCAATCGACAGGCAAACCTCTACGAGCAGTACTTC.

This clone showed up just a few times. This chain uses TRBV5-1 with TRBJ1-5, with TRBD1 matching over 11 bases. V lost 3 bases and J lost 5; bases outside the gene matches: 1. The CDR3 extends over 14 amino acids. The germline V gene has CDR1 SGHRS and CDR2 YFSETQ. The CDR3 DNA sequence: TGCGCCAGCAGCTGGACAGGGGGCGATCAGCCCCAGCATTTT. Its translation is CASSWTGGDQPQHF.

This chain joins TRBV21-1 and TRBJ1-2; the tabulated D call, TRBD1, remains unverified against the DNA. TRBV21-1 is designated a pseudogene. The CDR3 spans 16 residues. CDR3 DNA: TGTGCCAGCAGCAAAGAGAGGACAGGCTACCCCTATGGCTACACCTTC. As protein: CASSKERTGYPYGYTF.

The chain has TRBV11-2 and TRBJ1-1; D not resolved. The CDR3 contains 14 residues. Germline values: CDR1 SGHAT, CDR2 FQNNGV. The V gene lost 7 bases and the J gene lost 0 bases, with 12 bases spanning the gap. The CDR3 region is CASILDGMNTEAFF. The CDR3 DNA follows: TGTGCCAGCATCCTGGACGGAATGAACACTGAAGCTTTCTTT.

The genes are TRBV30 and TRBJ2-6; the D is unclear. CDR1 is GTSNPN and CDR2 is SVGIG in the germline V gene (reference sequence). Between the trimmed V and J ends, which lost 5 bases and 2 bases, there was a span of 10 bases. The CDR3 totals 14 residues. CDR3 sequence reads: CAWALVPGANVLTF. The CDR3 DNA sequence: TGTGCCTGGGCTCTAGTCCCTGGGGCCAACGTCCTGACTTTC.

The V and J genes are TRBV13 and TRBJ1-5; a weak D match, TRBD1 (5 bases). V was clipped by 4 bases and J by 3 bases, with 10 bases between them. The CDR3 is made up of 14 amino acids. Germline V gene lookup returns CDR1 PRHDT and CDR2 FYEKMQ (reference sequence). This chain's CDR3 is CASSSRDFNQPQHF. The DNA for the CDR3 is TGTGCCAGCAGCTCCAGGGACTTCAATCAGCCCCAGCATTTT.

Comment on this clone: At the DNA level, this CDR3 is encoded by other sequences in the same sample as well. J is TRBJ1-1 and V is TRBV14; D is perhaps TRBD1 (5 bases). The V end was cut by 4 bases, the J end by 0 bases, with 9 bases between. Per the germline V gene, CDR1 is SGHDN and CDR2 is FVKESK. The CDR3 loop spans 14 amino acids. The CDR3: CASSLAGMNTEAFF. Here the CDR3 DNA reads TGTGCCAGCAGCCTGGCAGGGATGAACACTGAAGCTTTCTTT.

The table lists this clone with a few counts. This chain uses TRBV9 with TRBJ1-5; 8 nucleotides line up with TRBD1. J gave up 3 bases and V 3 bases, and 5 bases lay outside the gene matches. CDR1 is SGDLS, CDR2 YYNGEE, per germline. The CDR3 loop spans 15 amino acids. CDR3 nucleotides: TGTGCCAGCAGCGCGACAGGGGATAACAATCAGCCCCAGCATTTT. Its protein product is CASSATGDNNQPQHF.

The gene calls are TRBV9 and TRBJ1-1; a weak D match, TRBD1 (5 bases). This CDR3 region has 13 residues. V was shortened by 3 bases and J by 4 bases, with 10 bases between the two germline ends. Germline V gene data show CDR1 as SGDLS and CDR2 as YYNGEE. The CDR3 DNA reads as TGTGCCAGCAGCGCAGACAGTTCCACTGAAGCTTTCTTT. It specifies CASSADSSTEAFF.